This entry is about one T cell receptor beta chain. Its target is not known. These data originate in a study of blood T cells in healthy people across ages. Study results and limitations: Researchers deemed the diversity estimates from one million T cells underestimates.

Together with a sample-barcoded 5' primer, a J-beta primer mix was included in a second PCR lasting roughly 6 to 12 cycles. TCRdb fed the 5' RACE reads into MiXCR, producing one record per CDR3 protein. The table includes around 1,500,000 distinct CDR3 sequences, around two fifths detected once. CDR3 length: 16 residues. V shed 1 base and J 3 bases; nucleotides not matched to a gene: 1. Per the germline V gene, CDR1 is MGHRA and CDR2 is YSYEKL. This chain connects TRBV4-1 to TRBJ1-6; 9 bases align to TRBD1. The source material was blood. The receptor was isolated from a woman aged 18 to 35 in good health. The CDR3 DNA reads TGCGCCAGCAGCCAAGGGGACAGGGACTATAATTCACCCCTCCACTTT. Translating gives CASSQGDRDYNSPLHF.